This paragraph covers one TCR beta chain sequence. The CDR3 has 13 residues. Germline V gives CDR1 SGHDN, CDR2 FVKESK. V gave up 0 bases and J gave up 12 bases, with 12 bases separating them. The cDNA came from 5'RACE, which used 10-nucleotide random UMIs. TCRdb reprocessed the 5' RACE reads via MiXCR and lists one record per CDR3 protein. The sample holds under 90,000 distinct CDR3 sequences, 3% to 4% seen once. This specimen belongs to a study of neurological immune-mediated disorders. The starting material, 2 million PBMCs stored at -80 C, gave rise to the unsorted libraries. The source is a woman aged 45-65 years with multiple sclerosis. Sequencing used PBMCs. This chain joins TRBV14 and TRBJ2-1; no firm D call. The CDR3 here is CASSQEIGRRQFF. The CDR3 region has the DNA TGTGCCAGCAGCCAAGAAATAGGTAGAAGGCAGTTCTTC. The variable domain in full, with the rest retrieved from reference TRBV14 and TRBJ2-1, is EAGVTQFPSHSVIEKGQTVTLRCDPISGHDNLYWYRRVMGKEIKFLLHFVKESKQDESGMPNNRFLAERTGGTYSTLKVQPAELEDSGVYFCASSQEIGRRQFFGPGTRLTVL.